These T cell receptor beta chains were read from a single sample in a study of T-cell memory formation after mild COVID-19. TCRdb reprocessed the 5' RACE reads with MiXCR, giving one entry per CDR3 protein. The sample includes roughly 320,000 distinct CDR3 sequences, approximately 29% of them seen just once. The sequencing sample was made of PBMCs or a T cell subset sorted from them (not recorded which). These receptors all come from an adult woman who had mild COVID-19 (a few samples of this study predate the infection). Cell type and time point are not known. Both conserved end residues are part of each CDR3. D genes are given only for firm matches. Only some rows state a clone size, as once, few, many or a class for expanded clones.

J gene | D gene | V gene | clone size | CDR3 DNA | CDR3 protein
TRBJ2-7 | . | TRBV12-3/TRBV12-4 | . | TGTGCCAGCAGTTCCCACGGGGTGGCGTGGGAGCAGTACTTC | CASSSHGVAWEQYF
TRBJ1-4 | . | TRBV12-3/TRBV12-4 | . | TGTGCCAGCAGTTTAGCTGGGGGGCTGAATGAAAAACTGTTTTTT | CASSLAGGLNEKLFF
TRBJ2-3 | . | TRBV10-3 | many | TGTGCCATCAGTGAGAGGGCTATCGCAGATACGCAGTATTTT | CAISERAIADTQYF
TRBJ2-1 | . | TRBV12-3/TRBV12-4 | . | TGTGCCAGCAGTTTGGCCGGGACGGTGAACAATGAGCAGTTCTTC | CASSLAGTVNNEQFF
TRBJ1-5 | . | TRBV7-8 | . | TGTGCCAGCGCTCTTGGCAGCAATCAGCCCCAGCATTTT | CASALGSNQPQHF
TRBJ2-7 | TRBD2 | TRBV5-1 | . | TGCGCCAGCAGCCCAATAGCGGGGACTCCCTCCTACGAGCAGTACTTC | CASSPIAGTPSYEQYF
TRBJ2-1 | . | TRBV3-1 | . | TGTGCCAGCAGCCGGTCGGGGGACAGCAATGAGCAGTTCTTC | CASSRSGDSNEQFF
TRBJ2-2 | . | TRBV6-5 | . | TGTGCCAGCAGGCGGCTAAGTGGGACCGGGGAGCTGTTTTTT | CASRRLSGTGELFF
TRBJ1-1 | . | TRBV12-5 | . | TGTGCTAGTGGCTACACCTGGTACGGCAGGGAAGACACTGAAGCTTTCTTT | CASGYTWYGREDTEAFF
TRBJ2-2 | . | TRBV12-3/TRBV12-4 | . | TGTGCCAGCAGTTCCTGGGGTTGGACGGGGAACACCGGGGAGCTGTTTTTT | CASSSWGWTGNTGELFF
TRBJ1-2 | TRBD1 | TRBV6-5 | . | TGTGCCAGCAGTTACACACAGGGGGCCGGCTATGGCTACACCTTC | CASSYTQGAGYGYTF
TRBJ2-7 | . | TRBV7-9 | . | TGTGCCAGCAGCTTAGCTCCCCTAGGGGCAGGTTACGAGCAGTACTTC | CASSLAPLGAGYEQYF
TRBJ2-5 | . | TRBV6-5 | . | TGTGCCAGCAGTTACTCGATTGCGGGGGCCCGGGAGACCCAGTACTTC | CASSYSIAGARETQYF
TRBJ1-2 | . | TRBV7-3 | . | TGTGCCAGCGCCGAAGGAGCGGGTGGCTACACCTTC | CASAEGAGGYTF
TRBJ2-1 | TRBD2 | TRBV29-1 | . | TGCAGCGTGGATCCCGGGACTAGTAACAATGAGCAGTTCTTC | CSVDPGTSNNEQFF
TRBJ1-2 | . | TRBV10-3 | . | TGTGCCATCAGGGACAGCACCGGAGATAACTATGGCTACACCTTC | CAIRDSTGDNYGYTF
TRBJ1-1 | . | TRBV11-2 | . | TGTGCCAGCAGCCCGATTAAGGGGGTAACTTTTGAAGCTTTCTTT | CASSPIKGVTFEAFF
TRBJ1-2 | . | TRBV20-1 | . | TGCAGTGCTGCCCGGGACTTCTATGGCTACACCTTC | CSAARDFYGYTF
TRBJ2-7 | . | TRBV13 | . | TGTGCCAGCAGCTCCCCGCCGGGTACCTCTCCCTACGAGCAGTACTTC | CASSSPPGTSPYEQYF
TRBJ1-2 | . | TRBV6-2/TRBV6-3 | few | TGTGCCAGCAGTCCATCGACGGCAGCTAACTATGGCTACACCTTC | CASSPSTAANYGYTF
TRBJ2-3 | TRBD2 | TRBV25-1 | few | TGTGCCAGCTCCCACTGGCGGGAGGCCTCTAGCACAGATACGCAGTATTTT | CASSHWREASSTDTQYF
TRBJ2-7 | TRBD1 | TRBV20-1 | . | TGCAGTGCTAGCACCAGGGGGCAAGTGGGGTCCTACGAGCAGTACTTC | CSASTRGQVGSYEQYF
TRBJ1-5 | . | TRBV29-1 | . | TGCAGCGTTGCGTTCGGGGTGACCCGCAATCAGCCCCAGCATTTT | CSVAFGVTRNQPQHF
TRBJ2-7 | . | TRBV7-9 | . | TGTGCCAGCAGCTTAGAGTCATCTACCTACGAGCAGTACTTC | CASSLESSTYEQYF
TRBJ2-2 | . | TRBV6-4 | few | TGTGCCAGCAGTGTTTCTACCACCGGGGAGCTGTTTTTT | CASSVSTTGELFF
TRBJ2-3 | TRBD2 | TRBV6-5 | . | TGTGCCAGCAGTTACACCGGGACTAGCGATACGCAGTATTTT | CASSYTGTSDTQYF
TRBJ1-1 | . | TRBV7-6 | few | TGTGCCAGCAGCTTAGCTAGGCAGGGGTATCCCGAAGCTTTCTTT | CASSLARQGYPEAFF
TRBJ2-7 | . | TRBV7-6 | . | TGTGCCAGCAGTCGTGCACAGGGTGTCTACGAGCAGTACTTC | CASSRAQGVYEQYF
TRBJ2-1 | . | TRBV18 | . | TGTGCCAGCTCACCAGGCGGGTACTCCTACAATGAGCAGTTCTTC | CASSPGGYSYNEQFF
TRBJ2-7 | TRBD2 | TRBV18 | many | TGTGCCAGCTCCGGACTAGCGGGGGGCTACGAGCAGTACTTC | CASSGLAGGYEQYF
TRBJ1-2 | . | TRBV9 | . | TGTGCCAGCAGCGAAGGAAGAGAGGGGTATGGCTACACCTTC | CASSEGREGYGYTF
TRBJ2-1 | TRBD1 | TRBV9 | few | TGTGCCAGCAGCGCACCGGACAGGGAGGAGCAGTTCTTC | CASSAPDREEQFF
TRBJ2-5 | . | TRBV6-2/TRBV6-3 | . | TGTGCCAGCAGTTACCCTCAAATGGGGGAGACCCAGTACTTC | CASSYPQMGETQYF
TRBJ2-3 | TRBD1 | TRBV2 | few | TGTGCCAGCAGTGAAAGTGGGCCGAGGGGGCGAGAAGATACGCAGTATTTT | CASSESGPRGREDTQYF
TRBJ2-7 | TRBD1 | TRBV19 | . | TGTGCCAGTAGTCCCTTCTCGACAGGGTCCTACGAGCAGTACTTC | CASSPFSTGSYEQYF
TRBJ2-2 | . | TRBV29-1 | . | TGCAGCGTTGGCTTTCCAAACACCGGGGAGCTGTTTTTT | CSVGFPNTGELFF
TRBJ1-1 | . | TRBV12-3/TRBV12-4 | . | TGTGCCAGCAGTTTCGGGGGCTTCTCAAGTCCGGCTTTCTTT | CASSFGGFSSPAFF
TRBJ2-7 | TRBD1 | TRBV25-1 | few | TGTGCCAGCAGTGACCCAGACAGGGGGCTCTGGGAGCAGTACTTC | CASSDPDRGLWEQYF
TRBJ2-5 | TRBD2 | TRBV12-3/TRBV12-4 | . | TGTGCCAGCAGTAGCCCCGGGACTAGCGGCACAGGGACCCAGTACTTC | CASSSPGTSGTGTQYF
TRBJ2-2 | . | TRBV6-5 | few | TGTGCCAGCAGTTACACCAAGGCCCCCGGGGAGCTGTTTTTT | CASSYTKAPGELFF
TRBJ2-7 | TRBD1 | TRBV6-6 | . | TGTGCCAGCAGTTACTCGAGAACAGGGGGCGGCGAGCAGTACTTC | CASSYSRTGGGEQYF
TRBJ1-5 | TRBD1 | TRBV24-1 | . | TGTGCCACCAGTGATGACAGGGAGGGCAATCAGCCCCAGCATTTT | CATSDDREGNQPQHF
TRBJ2-1 | . | TRBV15 | many | TGTGCCACCAGCAGAGATACGGACTCCTACAATGAGCAGTTCTTC | CATSRDTDSYNEQFF
TRBJ2-6 | . | TRBV12-3/TRBV12-4 | few | TGTGCCAGCAGTTTAACCGGGTCCGGAATATCTGGGGCCAACGTCCTGACTTTC | CASSLTGSGISGANVLTF
TRBJ2-7 | TRBD1 | TRBV7-7 | few | TGTGCTAGCAGCCCGTTGACAGGGACAACCTACGAGCAGTACTTC | CASSPLTGTTYEQYF
TRBJ2-1 | TRBD2 | TRBV12-3/TRBV12-4 | . | TGTGCCAGCAGAAAGACTAGCGGGGGGGTCAATGAGCAGTTCTTC | CASRKTSGGVNEQFF
TRBJ1-5 | TRBD1 | TRBV20-1 | . | TGCAGTGCTCCGCTAATGAGACAGGGCATCGGGCAGCCCCAGCATTTT | CSAPLMRQGIGQPQHF
TRBJ2-1 | . | TRBV5-1 | few | TGCGCCAGCAGCTTGACCCCAGGGGTCTACAATGAGCAGTTCTTC | CASSLTPGVYNEQFF
TRBJ2-7 | . | TRBV11-3 | . | TGTGCCAGCAGCGGCAGGGGTAACGAGCAGTACTTC | CASSGRGNEQYF
TRBJ1-2 | TRBD1 | TRBV12-3/TRBV12-4 | . | TGTGCCAGCCTCTCCCCAGGGGGGGGCTATGGCTACACCTTC | CASLSPGGGYGYTF